The 15 T cell receptor beta chains below all came from one sample that was sequenced in a study of healthy donors' naive CD4 and CD8 T cells. Starting from 500 ng of total RNA, TCR libraries were made with linear amplification. TCRdb called the reads again in MiXCR, with one record for every CDR3 protein. The sample consists of about 200,000 distinct CDR3 sequences, nearly 75% of them appearing once. The sample taken for sequencing was naive CD4+ and CD8+ T cells sorted from blood, pooled from several donors. The receptors come from a pool of human donors in good health; the sample pools cells from several healthy donors.

The CDR3 DNA reads as TGTGCCAGCTCCCCTGGACAGAAACTTAATGAAAAACTGTTTTTT. This sequence encodes CASSPGQKLNEKLFF. The V call is TRBV7-9, the J call TRBJ1-4, with D possibly matching TRBD1 (6 bases). This CDR3 has 15 amino acids. Germline CDR1 and CDR2: SEHNR and FQNEAQ (reference sequence). Trimming pared 8 bases from V and 4 bases from J, leaving 17 bases between.

The chain has TRBV5-1 and TRBJ2-1; 8 bases are shared with TRBD1. The junction had 9 bases not matched to a gene; V was cut back by 6 bases and J by 4 bases. The CDR3 contains 15 residues. The germline V gene encodes CDR1 SGHRS and CDR2 YFSETQ. The CDR3 DNA is TGCGCCAGCACCTCCGGACAGGGTGAATACAATGAGCAGTTCTTC. Encoded protein: CASTSGQGEYNEQFF. The variable domain in full, with the rest retrieved from reference TRBV5-1 and TRBJ2-1, is KAGVTQTPRYLIKTRGQQVTLSCSPISGHRSVSWYQQTPGQGLQFLFEYFSETQRNKGNFPGRFSGRQFSNSRSEMNVSTLELGDSALYLCASTSGQGEYNEQFFGPGTRLTVL.

A few counts support this clonotype. The chain links TRBV19 to TRBJ1-5; 8 bases align to TRBD1. V lost 6 bases and J lost 0; bases outside the gene matches: 7. This CDR3 is built from 16 residues. CDR1 and CDR2 from the germline V gene are LNHDA and SQIVND (reference sequence). Written as DNA, the CDR3 is TGTGCCAGTAGCATAACAGGGGGGAATAGCAATCAGCCCCAGCATTTT. Its translation is CASSITGGNSNQPQHF.

This chain uses TRBV19 with TRBJ1-1; 7 bases agree with TRBD1. This CDR3 contains 16 residues. CDR1 and CDR2 (germline): LNHDA, SQIVND (reference sequence). Trimming took 5 bases from V and 0 from J; bases not matched to a gene: 9. DNA of the CDR3: TGTGCCAGTAGTCACCGACAGGGTCGGGTGAACACTGAAGCTTTCTTT. Residues: CASSHRQGRVNTEAFF.

J is TRBJ2-7 and V is TRBV6-2 or TRBV6-3; TRBD2 might be the D (5 bases). The CDR3 totals 16 residues. Germline CDR1 is MNHEY and CDR2 is SVGEGT. The V gene lost 0 bases and the J gene lost 1 base, with 13 bases spanning the gap. In nucleotides, the CDR3 is TGTGCCAGCAGTTACTCGGAAAGGACTTTATCCTACGAGCAGTACTTC. It codes for CASSYSERTLSYEQYF.

The DNA for the CDR3 is TGCGCCAGCAGCCAGAGAGTTGACGAGCAGTTCTTC. It translates to CASSQRVDEQFF. The V and J genes are TRBV4-3 and TRBJ2-1; D remains unclear. V was trimmed by 3 bases and J by 10 bases, leaving 10 bases between them. The CDR3 has 12 residues. In germline, CDR1 is LGHNA, CDR2 YSLEER.

The chain uses TRBV11-2 and TRBJ2-7; D remains ambiguous. The germline V gene encodes CDR1 SGHAT and CDR2 FQNNGV. This CDR3 has 15 amino acids. The V and J ends lost 3 bases and 0 bases respectively, with 12 bases between them. The CDR3 DNA is TGTGCCAGCAGCTTGGCAGGACGAGGCTCCTACGAGCAGTACTTC. Protein: CASSLAGRGSYEQYF.

The J gene is TRBJ2-1, the V gene TRBV5-1; D call uncertain. Germline V gives CDR1 SGHRS, CDR2 YFSETQ. This CDR3 spans 14 amino acids. V lost 0 bases to trimming and J lost 4 bases, with 8 bases between them. The DNA of the CDR3 is TGCGCCAGCAGCTTGGGCAGGAGATACAATGAGCAGTTCTTC. This gives the protein CASSLGRRYNEQFF.

The genes are TRBV29-1 and TRBJ1-3, with D unclear. The CDR3 is made up of 14 amino acids. Germline V CDR1 and CDR2: SQVTM, ANQGSEA. V lost 5 bases and J lost 3, with 14 bases in between. The DNA for the CDR3 is TGCAGCGTTAACCTTTTGGGATTTGGAAACACCATATATTTT. The encoded protein is CSVNLLGFGNTIYF.

The chain joins TRBV5-1 to TRBJ1-5; the D gene is possibly TRBD1 (5 bases). This CDR3 comprises 15 residues. CDR1 SGHRS and CDR2 YFSETQ come from the germline V gene. Trimming cost V 0 bases and J 2 bases, with 9 bases left between them. CDR3 nucleotide sequence: TGCGCCAGCAGCTTGGAAGGGGCCCGCAATCAGCCCCAGCATTTT. Encoded protein: CASSLEGARNQPQHF.

The chain couples TRBV12-3 or TRBV12-4 to TRBJ1-2, with 7 bases lining up with TRBD1. V was pared by 6 bases and J by 7 bases, with 8 bases of the junction left unmatched. There are 13 residues in the CDR3. CDR3 sequence (DNA): TGTGCCAGCAGCCCACAGGGGAAGGTTGGCTACACCTTC. Amino acid sequence: CASSPQGKVGYTF.

The genes are TRBV29-1 and TRBJ2-7, with D possibly TRBD1 on 6 matching bases. V shed 5 bases and J shed 4 bases, with 24 bases lying between them. The length of the CDR3 is 16 residues. Per germline, CDR1 SQVTM and CDR2 ANQGSEA. The CDR3 DNA follows: TGCAGCGTTATAACCACCAAAACAGGGAGTTTGTACGAGCAGTACTTC. Translation gives CSVITTKTGSLYEQYF.

The genes are TRBV4-1 and TRBJ2-1; 8 nucleotides line up with TRBD2. V trimming: 0 bases; J trimming: 7 bases; junction bases outside the gene matches: 5. Looked up from germline, CDR1 is MGHRA and CDR2 is YSYEKL. This CDR3 spans 15 amino acids. The CDR3 region is CASSQDNREGNEQFF. DNA for the CDR3: TGCGCCAGCAGCCAAGATAACCGGGAGGGGAATGAGCAGTTCTTC.

This clonotype was detected a few times. J is TRBJ2-5 and V is TRBV29-1; 7 bases align to TRBD1. CDR1 SQVTM and CDR2 ANQGSEA come from the germline V gene. Trimming removed 5 bases from V and 5 bases from J; junction bases left unmatched: 11. This CDR3 has 14 amino acids. The CDR3 DNA follows: TGCAGCGTTCGACAGGGCTGGTCCGTGGAGACCCAGTACTTC. Amino acids: CSVRQGWSVETQYF.

This clonotype has more than one count but fewer than ten. J is TRBJ2-3 and V is TRBV27; 11 nucleotides line up with TRBD1. Germline assignment: CDR1 MNHEY and CDR2 SMNVEV (reference sequence). The CDR3 spans 16 residues. Unmatched junction bases numbered 8, after V lost 8 bases and J lost 1 base. The DNA for the CDR3 is TGTGCCAGCGGACCCTCGGACAGGGGGCGCACAGATACGCAGTATTTT. The encoded protein is CASGPSDRGRTDTQYF.